One sample yielded the 29 T cell receptor beta chains listed below, sequenced in a study of T cell responses to AZD1222 COVID-19 vaccine. Some clones are missing from TCRdb's copy, which holds only in-frame ones; the method was immunoSEQ multiplex PCR. The sample lists 150,000 to 200,000 clones; approximately 90% were seen once. The input for sequencing was peripheral blood, taken on day 0 of AZD1222 vaccination. These TCRs come from an adult in good health.

As DNA, the CDR3 is TGTGCCAGCAGTTTTGGGGGAGGGTGGTCCTACAATGAGCAGTTCTTC. As protein: CASSFGGGWSYNEQFF. The V gene is TRBV28, the J gene TRBJ2-1; TRBD2 matches at 7 bases. This CDR3 region has 16 residues. Losses at the gene ends were 3 bases for V and 1 base for J; bases not matched to a gene: 6. Per the germline V gene, CDR1 is MDHEN and CDR2 is SYDVKM.

The chain links TRBV14 to TRBJ2-1; possibly TRBD1 for D (5 bases). The germline CDR1 and CDR2 sequences are SGHDN and FVKESK. The CDR3 is 18 amino acids. V was clipped by 5 bases and J by 0 bases, with 20 bases between them. For the CDR3, the DNA is TGTGCCAGCAGCTCAACCCCCTTAGGGGCGACCTCCTACAATGAGCAGTTCTTC. This codes for CASSSTPLGATSYNEQFF.

The chain couples TRBV7-9 to TRBJ1-2; D is ambiguous. V lost 6 bases to trimming and J lost 0 bases, with 14 bases between them. Germline V CDR1 and CDR2: SEHNR, FQNEAQ (reference sequence). The CDR3 runs to 15 residues. The CDR3 here is CASRSYPEANYGYTF. CDR3 in DNA: TGTGCCAGCAGGTCTTACCCCGAAGCTAACTATGGCTACACCTTC. Filled out from reference TRBV7-9 and TRBJ1-2, the complete variable domain reads DTGVSQNPRHKITKRGQNVTFRCDPISEHNRLYWYRQTLGQGPEFLTYFQNEAQLEKSRLLSDRFSAERPKGSFSTLEIQRTEQGDSAMYLCASRSYPEANYGYTFGSGTRLTVV.

The CDR3 here is CASSVGGQSSYEQYF. CDR3 sequence (DNA): TGCGCCAGCAGCGTGGGGGGACAGAGCTCCTACGAGCAGTACTTC. This rearrangement joins TRBV5-1 to TRBJ2-7, with TRBD1 as a possible D gene (7 bases). This CDR3 has 15 residues. The ends were cut back, 4 bases at V and 0 bases at J, with 14 bases in the middle. Germline loops: CDR1 SGHRS, CDR2 YFSETQ.

CDR3 bases: TGCAGCGTTGAATGGTTCGGGGAGGCTGGGGCCAACGTCCTGACTTTC. Translated, it gives CSVEWFGEAGANVLTF. V gene TRBV29-1 combines with J gene TRBJ2-6; a possible D gene is TRBD2 (6 bases). Germline V gives CDR1 SQVTM, CDR2 ANQGSEA. Trimming pared 2 bases from V and 2 bases from J, leaving 13 bases between. The CDR3 spans 16 residues. The whole variable domain, remainder taken from reference TRBV29-1 and TRBJ2-6, is SAVISQKPSRDICQRGTSLTIQCQVDSQVTMMFWYRQQPGQSLTLIATANQGSEATYESGFVIDKFPISRPNLTFSTLTVSNMSPEDSSIYLCSVEWFGEAGANVLTFGAGSRLTVL.

CDR3 sequence (DNA): TGCGCCAGCAGGCTCGGGGGAGCTAACTATGGCTACACCTTC. As protein: CASRLGGANYGYTF. This chain joins TRBV5-1 and TRBJ1-2; TRBD1 might be the D (5 bases). Trimming stripped 5 bases from V and 0 bases from J, with 11 bases between. This CDR3 comprises 14 residues. Germline V gene sequence: CDR1 SGHRS, CDR2 YFSETQ.

The chain carries TRBV9 and TRBJ2-3, with a tentative D call TRBD2 (6 bases). Germline V gene data show CDR1 as SGDLS and CDR2 as YYNGEE. The length of the CDR3 is 16 residues. V shed 2 bases and J shed 1 base, with 14 bases lying between them. The CDR3 protein is CASSVFSRGGTDTQYF. In nucleotides, the CDR3 is TGTGCCAGCAGCGTCTTCTCGCGGGGTGGCACAGATACGCAGTATTTT. The full variable domain, with the rest looked up from reference TRBV9 and TRBJ2-3, is DSGVTQTPKHLITATGQRVTLRCSPRSGDLSVYWYQQSLDQGLQFLIQYYNGEERAKGNILERFSAQQFPDLHSELNLSSLELGDSALYFCASSVFSRGGTDTQYFGPGTRLTVL.

The chain carries TRBV3-1 (or the pseudogene TRBV3-2) and TRBJ1-3; TRBD1 matches 7 bases. With 4 bases clipped from V and 3 bases from J, the junction kept 6 bases outside the gene matches. The length of the CDR3 is 15 residues. Germline-derived CDR1 and CDR2 are LGHDT and YNNKEL (reference sequence). In DNA, the CDR3 is TGTGCCAGCAGCCTTCAGGGGGGAGATGGAAACACCATATATTTT. Protein product: CASSLQGGDGNTIYF.

This clone appeared a few times. The V gene is TRBV11-2, the J gene TRBJ2-7; no clear D gene. CDR1 and CDR2 from the germline V gene are SGHAT and FQNNGV. The CDR3 extends over 14 amino acids. The ends were cut back, 0 bases at V and 2 bases at J, with 8 bases in the middle. The CDR3 sequence: CASSLDPRTYEQYF. DNA for the CDR3: TGTGCCAGCAGCTTAGATCCACGGACCTACGAGCAGTACTTC.

This sequence joins TRBV29-1 and TRBJ1-2, with no clear D. The CDR3 is made up of 14 amino acids. V was cut by 3 bases and J by 1 base, with 12 bases left in between. The germline V gene encodes CDR1 SQVTM and CDR2 ANQGSEA. The CDR3 region has the DNA TGCAGCGTTGATAGGGCAGTGGTTAACTATGGCTACACCTTC. This gives the protein CSVDRAVVNYGYTF.

CDR3: CASRGGDNGRTEAFF. In DNA form, the CDR3 reads TGTGCCAGCAGGGGGGGGGACAATGGGAGAACTGAAGCTTTCTTT. V and J are TRBV5-4 and TRBJ1-1; perhaps TRBD1 as D (6 bases). The V end lost 5 bases, the J end lost 5 bases, and 19 bases lay between the germline ends. CDR3 length: 15 amino acids. The V gene's germline CDR1 is SGHNT and CDR2 YYREEE (reference sequence).

This clone was counted once. The CDR3 coding sequence is TGCGCCAGCAGCTTGGCGGTAGGGGACACTGAAGCTTTCTTT. This gives the protein CASSLAVGDTEAFF. The chain carries TRBV5-1 and TRBJ1-1, with D maybe TRBD1 (5 bases). Germline CDR1 is SGHRS and CDR2 is YFSETQ. This CDR3 spans 14 amino acids. Trimming shortened V by 0 bases and J by 3 bases, and 9 bases separated the two germline ends.

V and J are TRBV10-3 and TRBJ1-3; 11 nucleotides line up with TRBD1. V was pared by 2 bases and J by 4 bases, with 4 bases of the junction left unmatched. CDR3 size: 16 residues. From germline, CDR1 is ENHRY and CDR2 SYGVKD. The CDR3 protein is CAISEGDRGSGNTIYF. Written as DNA, the CDR3 is TGTGCCATCAGTGAGGGGGACAGGGGGTCCGGAAACACCATATATTTT.

The chain couples TRBV6-5 to TRBJ1-1; D call uncertain. CDR1 MNHEY and CDR2 SVGAGI come from the germline V gene. The V end lost 11 bases, the J end lost 4 bases, and 11 bases lay between the germline ends. The CDR3 has 11 amino acids. CDR3 region: CASDLSTEAFF. The CDR3 nucleotides read TGTGCCTCCGATCTGAGCACTGAAGCTTTCTTT.

The rearrangement uses TRBV7-9 and TRBJ2-7, with D uncertain. The CDR3 sequence is 11 residues long. The germline gives CDR1 SEHNR, CDR2 FQNEAQ (reference sequence). The V end lost 5 bases, the J end lost 0 bases, and 2 bases lay between the germline ends. The CDR3 DNA reads TGTGCCAGCAGCGACTCCTACGAGCAGTACTTC. Protein: CASSDSYEQYF.

The J gene is TRBJ2-1, the V gene TRBV7-2; 7 positions match TRBD1. Per germline, CDR1 SGHTA and CDR2 FQGNSA. J gave up 4 bases and V 5 bases, and 11 bases lay outside the gene matches. The CDR3 is 16 residues long. Written as DNA, the CDR3 is TGTGCCAGCAGCCCCGCCGGGACAGACTTTTACAATGAGCAGTTCTTC. This translates into CASSPAGTDFYNEQFF. The variable domain in full, with the rest retrieved from reference TRBV7-2 and TRBJ2-1, is GAGVSQSPSNKVTEKGKDVELRCDPISGHTALYWYRQSLGQGLEFLIYFQGNSAPDKSGLPSDRFSAERTGGSVSTLTIQRTQQEDSAVYLCASSPAGTDFYNEQFFGPGTRLTVL.

The chain has TRBV2 and TRBJ1-1, with TRBD1 matching over 11 bases. The CDR3 consists of 16 residues. The ends lost 6 bases at V and 5 bases at J; junction bases unmatched: 11. In germline, CDR1 is SNHLY, CDR2 FYNNEI. CDR3 loop: CASSSGQGALRTEAFF. DNA for the CDR3: TGTGCCAGCAGCTCCGGACAGGGGGCGTTAAGGACTGAAGCTTTCTTT.

The chain links TRBV5-6 to TRBJ2-7; the D gene is possibly TRBD1 (6 bases). This CDR3 has 15 residues. Trimming left V 5 bases short and J 4 bases short, with 19 bases between. Germline lookup yields CDR1 SGHDT and CDR2 YYEEEE. DNA of the CDR3: TGTGCCAGCAGGGATATGTTGGGGGCTAAGTACGAGCAGTACTTC. Amino acids: CASRDMLGAKYEQYF.

CDR3 in amino acids: CASSFSGSSYEQYF. The DNA of the CDR3 is TGTGCCAGCAGTTTTAGCGGGAGCTCTTACGAGCAGTACTTC. The chain uses TRBV28 and TRBJ2-7; TRBD2 matches at 9 bases. Trimming cost V 3 bases and J 4 bases; bases outside gene matches: 4. Per the germline V gene, CDR1 is MDHEN and CDR2 is SYDVKM. CDR3 length equals 14 residues.

This clone was detected only once. This chain uses TRBV15 with TRBJ2-3; 8 bases fit TRBD1. The CDR3 is 15 residues long. V was clipped by 2 bases and J by 5 bases; unmatched bases: 6. CDR1 is LNHNV and CDR2 is YYDKDF in the germline V gene (reference sequence). Written as DNA, the CDR3 is TGTGCCACCAGCAGAAGAACAGGGGGAGGAGATACGCAGTATTTT. It translates to CATSRRTGGGDTQYF.

The chain couples TRBV3-1 (or the pseudogene TRBV3-2) to TRBJ1-6; D gene ambiguous. The CDR3 loop spans 15 amino acids. Germline V gene sequence: CDR1 LGHDT, CDR2 YNNKEL (reference sequence). Between the trimmed V and J ends, which lost 4 bases and 10 bases, there was a span of 17 bases. CDR3 sequence (DNA): TGTGCCAGCAGCCCGAGACCCTCTAGAGAATCACCCCTCCACTTT. Translated, it gives CASSPRPSRESPLHF.

This clone was seen just once. The chain uses TRBV27 and TRBJ1-1; 8 bases agree with TRBD1. The junction had 4 bases not matched to a gene; V was cut back by 6 bases and J by 1 base. This CDR3 comprises 14 residues. Germline V gives CDR1 MNHEY, CDR2 SMNVEV (reference sequence). The CDR3 DNA reads TGTGCCAGCAGGGACGGGACAGGGAACACTGAAGCTTTCTTT. Its translation: CASRDGTGNTEAFF.

In regard to this clone: The sample contains more than one DNA sequence encoding this CDR3. The chain is built from TRBV7-2 and TRBJ2-5; D ambiguous. The germline V gene has CDR1 SGHTA and CDR2 FQGNSA. The CDR3 extends over 13 amino acids. V lost 2 bases to trimming and J lost 5 bases, with 9 bases between them. The CDR3 coding sequence is TGTGCCAGCAGCTTAAGTCAGGTGGAGACCCAGTACTTC. Protein: CASSLSQVETQYF.

Worth noting for this clone: At one end, the junction sequence differs from germline, possibly due to a read error. The V and J genes are TRBV27 and TRBJ2-7; no clear D gene. The germline gives CDR1 MNHEY, CDR2 SMNVEV (reference sequence). This CDR3 comprises 13 residues. The CDR3 DNA sequence: TGTGCCAGCAGTATATCCCCCCCTTACGAGCAGTACTTC. Protein product: CASSISPPYEQYF.

As regards this clone: Distinct nucleotide sequences in the sample also encode this CDR3. This sequence joins TRBV2 and TRBJ2-7, with unresolved D. Germline CDR1 SNHLY, CDR2 FYNNEI. V gave up 3 bases and J gave up 1 base, with 4 bases separating them. This CDR3 spans 12 amino acids. CDR3 in amino acids: CASSDRSYEQYF. The CDR3 coding sequence is TGTGCCAGCAGTGACCGATCCTACGAGCAGTACTTC.

The genes are TRBV5-4 and TRBJ1-3; D gene uncertain. The germline V gene encodes CDR1 SGHNT and CDR2 YYREEE (reference sequence). CDR3 length: 15 residues. Trimming removed 0 bases from V and 0 bases from J, with 7 bases in between. The DNA of the CDR3 is TGTGCCAGCAGCTTGGGCAACAGCTCTGGAAACACCATATATTTT. It yields the protein CASSLGNSSGNTIYF. Together with reference TRBV5-4 and TRBJ1-3, the CDR3 gives the full variable domain: ETGVTQSPTHLIKTRGQQVTLRCSSQSGHNTVSWYQQALGQGPQFIFQYYREEENGRGNFPPRFSGLQFPNYSSELNVNALELDDSALYLCASSLGNSSGNTIYFGEGSWLTVV.

This chain connects TRBV5-6 to TRBJ2-7, with a tentative D call TRBD1 (6 bases). V dropped 4 bases and J dropped 2 bases, with 19 bases sitting between them. Germline CDR1 reads SGHDT; CDR2 reads YYEEEE. The CDR3 consists of 16 residues. The CDR3 DNA reads as TGTGCCAGCAGCCGATATTCCGGGACACTGGCCTACGAGCAGTACTTC. This codes for CASSRYSGTLAYEQYF.

V usage is TRBV6-2 or TRBV6-3 and J usage is TRBJ1-1; tentative D call: TRBD1 (5 bases). The CDR3 extends over 14 amino acids. Between the trimmed V and J ends, which lost 6 bases and 10 bases, there was a span of 21 bases. CDR1 MNHEY and CDR2 SVGEGT come from the germline V gene. CDR3 coding DNA: TGTGCCAGCAGCCTAGCCGCAGCCAGGGATGGAGCTTTCTTT. Translation: CASSLAAARDGAFF.

J is TRBJ1-1 and V is TRBV29-1; a weak D match, TRBD1 (6 bases). This CDR3 spans 15 amino acids. Germline V gene lookup returns CDR1 SQVTM and CDR2 ANQGSEA. V lost 3 bases and J lost 4, with 18 bases in between. DNA for the CDR3: TGCAGCGTTGAGGTTGGGGGGGGCATGGGCACTGAAGCTTTCTTT. This translates into CSVEVGGGMGTEAFF.